These 3 T cell receptor beta chains were all obtained from the same sample, sequenced in a study of T cells after yellow fever vaccination (dated by TCRdb to between 2019 and 2020). The receptor library was made with 5' RACE. The listed sequencing device is Illumina HiSeq 2500. TCRdb itself trimmed the public reads at Q25 with fastp, ran MiXCR and retained productive beta chains. Rows merge per CDR3 protein into single entries with the most common DNA and genes. This sample gives approximately 85,000 distinct CDR3 sequences in total; about an eighth of them show up just once. Jointly, the top ten make up about 22% of the sample. Read against the paper, the sample's treatment or condition label means: live attenuated yellow fever vaccine strain. The sample in question was CD8+ T cells not binding an NS4B(214-222) dextramer, sorted from PBMCs, obtained roughly 20 days after the first yellow fever vaccination. Explained via the paper, the cell subset or site label denotes: NS4B epitope dextramer-negative CD8 T cells. These receptors all stem from a man younger than 35 who received the YFV17D yellow fever vaccine.

This clonotype showed up just a few times. The chain combines TRBV11-1 with TRBJ2-2; possible D gene TRBD1, 6 bases. Looked up from germline, CDR1 is SGHAT and CDR2 is FQDESV (reference sequence). V lost 6 bases to trimming and J lost 1 base, with 12 bases between them. The CDR3 is 15 amino acids. DNA for the CDR3: TGTGCCAGCAGTTTCGACAGGAGGAACACCGGGGAGCTGTTTTTT. It is translated as CASSFDRRNTGELFF.

This clonotype was observed a handful of times. The chain combines TRBV12-5 with TRBJ2-3; the D is unclear. The CDR3 runs 14 residues. Trimming stripped 6 bases from V and 1 base from J, with 11 bases between. CDR1 is LGHNT, CDR2 FRNRAP, per germline. CDR3 coding DNA: TGTGCTAGTGGGAGACGGTTTGGCACAGATACGCAGTATTTT. Its protein product is CASGRRFGTDTQYF. The full variable domain, in which reference TRBV12-5 and TRBJ2-3 provide the parts outside the CDR3, is DARVTQTPRHKVTEMGQEVTMRCQPILGHNTVFWYRQTMMQGLELLAYFRNRAPLDDSGMPKDRFSAEMPDATLATLKIQPSEPRDSAVYFCASGRRFGTDTQYFGPGTRLTVL.

The chain combines TRBV7-6 with TRBJ2-7; 10 bases align to TRBD1. The trim removed 1 base at V and 1 base at J, leaving 4 bases unmatched. The CDR3 covers 16 residues. Germline CDR1 is SGHVS and CDR2 is FNYEAQ. The CDR3 DNA sequence: TGTGCCAGCAGCTTAGATCCGGGACAGGGGTCCTACGAGCAGTACGTC. Residues: CASSLDPGQGSYEQYV.